The clone carrying this T cell receptor beta chain has just one count. The entry originates in a study of blood T cell repertoires in COVID-19. Study details: Acute and convalescent COVID-19 specimens originated in the United States, Italy and Spain. PBMCs, B-cell-depleted T cells, or T cells provided the cDNA or gDNA that made up the material.

Per the authors' pipeline: Reference gene primer amplification in the assay estimated nucleated cell counts. The assay was immunoSEQ multiplex PCR, and TCRdb's table has in-frame clones only and misses some. Clonal size and the V and J genes are those of that table, whereas D and trimming came from the DNA. The data contain about 33,000 clones, approximately 86% of them singletons. The sample comprised peripheral blood. The sequence was collected from a human donor in a cohort sampled during active COVID-19.

DNA for the CDR3: TGTGCCAGCAGCGGACAGAGGAACACTGAAGCTTTCTTT. Translated, it gives CASSGQRNTEAFF. The chain joins TRBV2 to TRBJ1-1; weak D call: TRBD1 (6 bases). The CDR3 loop spans 13 amino acids. The V and J ends lost 6 bases and 1 base respectively, with 9 bases between them. CDR1 SNHLY and CDR2 FYNNEI come from the germline V gene. Using reference TRBV2 and TRBJ1-1 for the parts outside the CDR3, the full variable domain is EPEVTQTPSHQVTQMGQEVILRCVPISNHLYFYWYRQILGQKVEFLVSFYNNEISEKSEIFDDQFSVERPDGSNFTLKIRSTKLEDSAMYFCASSGQRNTEAFFGQGTRLTVV.